The 17 T cell receptor beta chains below all came from one sample that was sequenced in a study of T cells in Graves' hyperthyroidism and ophthalmopathy. Researchers amplified the TCR beta CDR3 regions from RNA transcripts. An initial round of RT-PCR targeting the TCR CDR3 relied on the HTBI primer set. TCRdb re-analysed the multiplex PCR reads in MiXCR, keeping a single row per CDR3 protein. The data contain roughly 500,000 distinct CDR3 sequences, 46% of them singletons. The sample comprised peripheral blood or thyroid tissue (not recorded which). The origin of the receptors is an adult woman with Graves' disease, either hyperthyroidism or ophthalmopathy (not recorded which).

This clonotype was seen at least ten times. This chain uses TRBV20-1 with TRBJ1-6; D perhaps matches TRBD1 (6 bases). V lost 3 bases and J lost 4, with 10 bases in between. CDR1 and CDR2 from the germline V gene are DFQATT and SNEGSKA (reference sequence). The CDR3 spans 14 residues. In DNA form, the CDR3 reads TGCAGTGCTAGTTCGGGACAATATAATTCACCCCTCCACTTT. Its protein is CSASSGQYNSPLHF.

This clonotype was found many times. The chain recombines TRBV24-1 with TRBJ2-5; weak D call: TRBD1 (6 bases). This CDR3 is 15 amino acids long. CDR1 is KGHDR, CDR2 SFDVKD, per germline. V lost 1 base and J lost 5, with 13 bases in between. The CDR3 region has the DNA TGTGCCACCAGTGATTTTGGAACAGGGATGGAGACCCAGTACTTC. Translation gives CATSDFGTGMETQYF.

This chain uses TRBV11-2 with TRBJ2-5; 7 bases are shared with TRBD1. The germline V gene encodes CDR1 SGHAT and CDR2 FQNNGV. V was pared by 5 bases and J by 7 bases, with 10 bases of the junction left unmatched. The CDR3 loop spans 14 amino acids. DNA for the CDR3: TGTGCCAGCAGCCTCAGACAGGGTTCGTTGACCCAGTACTTC. This encodes CASSLRQGSLTQYF. Based on the CDR3 plus reference TRBV11-2 and TRBJ2-5, the full variable domain is EAGVAQSPRYKIIEKRQSVAFWCNPISGHATLYWYQQILGQGPKLLIQFQNNGVVDDSQLPKDRFSAERLKGVDSTLKIQPAKLEDSAVYLCASSLRQGSLTQYFGPGTRLLVL.

In regard to this clonotype: A read error is possible here, since a much larger clone lies one base away. The V gene is TRBV29-1, the J gene TRBJ1-3; D is ambiguous. The CDR3 spans 14 residues. The germline CDR1 and CDR2 sequences are SQVTM and ANQGSEA. The DNA for the CDR3 is TGCAGCGTTGTCGAAAGTTTCTCTGGAAACACCACATATTTT. Protein product: CSVVESFSGNTTYF.

This clonotype was detected only a few times. The J gene is TRBJ1-3, the V gene TRBV20-1, with 8 nucleotides matching TRBD1. This CDR3 is built from 13 residues. The V gene's germline CDR1 is DFQATT and CDR2 SNEGSKA (reference sequence). V lost 6 bases, J lost 2 bases, and 3 bases stayed unmatched. The CDR3 reads CSAMTGAGNTIYF. The DNA of the CDR3 is TGCAGTGCCATGACAGGGGCTGGAAACACCATATATTTT.

At least ten counts were recorded for this clonotype. The rearrangement joins TRBV15 to TRBJ2-7, with D tentatively TRBD1 (6 bases). This CDR3 is 15 amino acids long. Germline CDR1 and CDR2: LNHNV and YYDKDF (reference sequence). V lost 0 bases and J lost 5, with 14 bases in between. In DNA form, the CDR3 reads TGTGCCACCAGCAGAGACTACAGGGCGGCGGACGAGCAGTACTTC. Translated, it gives CATSRDYRAADEQYF.

Of note for this clonotype: A read error may account for a junction end that differs from germline. The V call is TRBV10-3, the J call TRBJ2-2, with D perhaps TRBD2 (5 bases). The CDR3 is 13 residues long. The V gene's germline CDR1 is ENHRY and CDR2 SYGVKD. The CDR3 loop reads CAIADSNTGELSW. The CDR3 DNA sequence: TGTGCCATCGCCGACTCGAACACCGGGGAGCTGTCTTGG.

The CDR3 region is CSARAGTSPETQYF. CDR3 DNA: TGCAGTGCTAGGGCTGGGACTAGCCCAGAGACCCAGTACTTC. The rearrangement links TRBV20-1 to TRBJ2-5; 9 positions match TRBD2. Trimming cost V 3 bases and J 4 bases; bases outside gene matches: 6. Per the germline V gene, CDR1 is DFQATT and CDR2 is SNEGSKA (reference sequence). The CDR3 consists of 14 residues.

The chain uses TRBV20-1 and TRBJ1-6; 10 bases match TRBD1. This CDR3 contains 15 residues. Germline trimming cut 6 bases from V and 9 bases from J; bases unmatched to any gene: 11. Germline V gene data show CDR1 as DFQATT and CDR2 as SNEGSKA (reference sequence). DNA for the CDR3: TGCAGTGCCTCCGCCCGACAGGGGGCGCGTTCACCCCTCCACTTT. This codes for CSASARQGARSPLHF.

In this sample, this clonotype turned up many times. The genes are TRBV5-6 and TRBJ1-5, with D possibly being TRBD1 (6 bases). Trimming took off 4 bases at V and 6 bases at J, with 11 bases between the two ends. Germline CDR1 SGHDT, CDR2 YYEEEE. This CDR3 contains 13 residues. As DNA, the CDR3 is TGTGCCAGCAGCCTAAACAGGGTTCAGCCCCAGCATTTT. Protein: CASSLNRVQPQHF.

This clonotype was observed at least ten times. The rearrangement links TRBV7-2 to TRBJ2-7; TRBD1 agrees at 7 bases. This CDR3 is 13 amino acids long. Per germline, CDR1 SGHTA and CDR2 FQGNSA. J lost 4 bases, V lost 5 bases, and 5 bases had no gene match. The CDR3 nucleotides are TGTGCCAGCAGCCACAGGGGAAGGTACGAGCAGTACTTC. This gives the protein CASSHRGRYEQYF.

The rearrangement uses TRBV29-1 and TRBJ2-5; 10 nucleotides agree with TRBD2. Looked up from germline, CDR1 is SQVTM and CDR2 is ANQGSEA. The junction had 7 bases not matched to a gene; V was cut back by 7 bases and J by 2 bases. This CDR3 has 14 residues. This chain's CDR3 is CSAVLAGAQETQYF. In DNA form, the CDR3 reads TGCAGCGCAGTCCTAGCGGGAGCACAAGAGACCCAGTACTTC. The whole variable domain, remainder taken from reference TRBV29-1 and TRBJ2-5, is SAVISQKPSRDICQRGTSLTIQCQVDSQVTMMFWYRQQPGQSLTLIATANQGSEATYESGFVIDKFPISRPNLTFSTLTVSNMSPEDSSIYLCSAVLAGAQETQYFGPGTRLLVL.

This clonotype was recorded at least ten times. This chain connects TRBV6-1 to TRBJ2-7; D is uncertain. V lost 1 base and J 3 bases, leaving 13 bases between the germline ends. This CDR3 spans 15 amino acids. Looked up from germline, CDR1 is MNHNS and CDR2 is SASEGT. DNA for the CDR3: TGTGCCAGCAGTGAAGGGCAGACATGGGGCTACGAGCAGTACTTC. Amino acid sequence: CASSEGQTWGYEQYF.

Many counts were recorded for this clonotype. The V and J genes are TRBV7-2 and TRBJ1-4; no reliable D call. Trimming stripped 0 bases from V and 7 bases from J, with 9 bases between. The CDR3 totals 14 residues. Germline CDR1 and CDR2: SGHTA and FQGNSA. The CDR3 loop is CASSLAPGGEKLFF. The CDR3 coding sequence is TGTGCCAGCAGCTTAGCCCCCGGAGGTGAAAAACTGTTTTTT.

Many counts were recorded for this clonotype. This sequence joins TRBV12-3 or TRBV12-4 and TRBJ1-3, with D tentatively TRBD1 (6 bases). The CDR3 is 14 amino acids. V gave up 3 bases and J gave up 4 bases, with 10 bases separating them. The CDR3 coding sequence is TGTGCCAGCAGTTTTACGGGGGCGGGAAACACCATATATTTT. Its protein is CASSFTGAGNTIYF.

This clonotype was observed at least ten times. The gene calls are TRBV4-1 and TRBJ2-7; D call uncertain. Germline CDR1 is MGHRA and CDR2 is YSYEKL. The CDR3 loop spans 13 amino acids. V was pared by 1 base and J by 11 bases, with 15 bases between. CDR3 protein: CASSQVGKSNKYF. CDR3 coding DNA: TGCGCCAGCAGCCAAGTGGGGAAATCGAATAAGTACTTC.

V and J are TRBV29-1 and TRBJ2-6; D not resolved. CDR3 length: 11 residues. Germline V gene data show CDR1 as SQVTM and CDR2 as ANQGSEA. The ends were cut back, 6 bases at V and 6 bases at J, with 6 bases in the middle. The CDR3 DNA reads TGCAGCGTGGTGAAGGCCAACGTCCTGACTTTC. Protein product: CSVVKANVLTF.